A selection of T cell receptor beta chains follows, all from one sample in a study of CD8 T cells in ankylosing spondylitis. Each CDR3 protein gets one entry after TCRdb re-called the 5' RACE reads with MiXCR. The repertoire holds 250,000 or so distinct CDR3 sequences, with 15% to 20% as singletons. The sequenced sample consisted of blood, either unsorted or a sorted T cell fraction (not recorded which). These receptors were obtained from a male donor with ankylosing spondylitis or in good health (not recorded which). The conserved cysteine and the conserved F or W are not part of the CDR3 here. Fields, in order: D gene, J gene, V gene, CDR3 protein. D genes are given only for firm matches.

>.|TRBJ2-7|TRBV7-3
ASSATVPPYEQY
>TRBD1|TRBJ2-7|TRBV28
ASRPLFRDRPYEQY
>.|TRBJ2-7|TRBV4-3
ASSQDRMGYEQY
>.|TRBJ2-3|TRBV12-3/TRBV12-4
ASSYSTDTQY
>.|TRBJ2-7|TRBV10-3
AISEPGLSNEQY
>.|TRBJ2-7|TRBV29-1
SVAPGHTYEQY
>.|TRBJ2-4|TRBV12-3/TRBV12-4
ASSFLADHIQY
>.|TRBJ2-1|TRBV29-1
SVEGRLNEQF
>.|TRBJ2-6|TRBV4-3
ASSQFLSGANVLT
>.|TRBJ2-7|TRBV5-1
ASSLTATVGYEQY
>TRBD2|TRBJ2-1|TRBV19
ASSNFGGSDYNEQF
>.|TRBJ2-1|TRBV5-1
ASSLFGGSGPYNEQF
>TRBD2|TRBJ2-1|TRBV7-9
ASSLIAGGPNEQF